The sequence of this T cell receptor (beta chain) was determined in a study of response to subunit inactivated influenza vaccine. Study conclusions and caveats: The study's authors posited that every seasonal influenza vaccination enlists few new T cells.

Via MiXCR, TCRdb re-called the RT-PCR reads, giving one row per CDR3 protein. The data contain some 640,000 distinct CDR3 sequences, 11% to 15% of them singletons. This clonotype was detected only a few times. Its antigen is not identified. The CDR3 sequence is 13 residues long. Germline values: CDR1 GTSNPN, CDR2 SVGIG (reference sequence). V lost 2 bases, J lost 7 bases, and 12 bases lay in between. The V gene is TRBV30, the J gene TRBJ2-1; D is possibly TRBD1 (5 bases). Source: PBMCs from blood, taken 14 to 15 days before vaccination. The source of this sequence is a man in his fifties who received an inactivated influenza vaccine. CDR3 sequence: CAWSPGLENEQFF. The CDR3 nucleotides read TGTGCCTGGAGTCCAGGGTTGGAGAATGAGCAGTTCTTC.